This TCR beta chain derives from a study of Ad26.COV2.S vaccination and SARS-CoV-2 variants. Repertoires were generated with immunoSEQ multiplex PCR, while TCRdb's copy carries only in-frame clones and drops some. Counted here are hundreds of thousands of clones, about 85% occurring once; the ten biggest clones make up 2.5% to 3.5%. Treatment described: roughly 19 received Ad26.COV2.S at low or high dose, single or two shots; about five received placebo; per-sample allocation not given. Sampling was performed 63 days after the first vaccine or placebo injection. Germline-derived CDR1 and CDR2 are MNHEY and SMNVEV (reference sequence). The trim removed 5 bases at V and 8 bases at J, leaving 15 bases unmatched. The CDR3 is 16 residues long.

This TCR derives from a person aged 18-60 years who received the Ad26.COV2.S COVID-19 vaccine or a placebo. Sequencing used peripheral blood, obtained in a trial of Ad26.COV2.S vaccine versus placebo. This chain joins TRBV27 and TRBJ2-7, with 10 bases that match TRBD2. CDR3 bases: TGTGCCAGCAGTCCCCAACGGGCTAGCGGGAGCATTAAGCAGTACTTC. Translated: CASSPQRASGSIKQYF.